The 10 T cell receptor beta chains given below trace back to one sample, sequenced in a study of T cell changes during pregnancy in multiple sclerosis. Only in-frame clones appear in the TCRdb table, and some are missing; sequencing was by immunoSEQ multiplex PCR. Of 20,000 to 25,000 clones listed, about nine tenths are singletons. The sequencing here drew on CD8+ T cells from peripheral blood mononuclear cells, taken in the first trimester of pregnancy. These receptor sequences come from a female donor in good health, enrolled as a control in a pregnancy study.

Comments on this clone: This same CDR3 is encoded by further DNA sequences in the sample. This chain uses TRBV4-1 with TRBJ1-6; tentatively, D is TRBD1 (5 bases). V gave up 5 bases and J gave up 5 bases, with 13 bases separating them. The CDR3 is 15 residues long. Germline CDR1 is MGHRA and CDR2 is YSYEKL. CDR3 residues: CASSDGAADNSPLHF. For the CDR3, the DNA is TGCGCCAGCAGCGATGGGGCGGCAGATAATTCACCCCTCCACTTT.

The sample holds one count of this clone. The rearrangement uses TRBV9 and TRBJ2-2; D gene unclear. Trimming shortened V by 0 bases and J by 8 bases, and 8 bases separated the two germline ends. Germline assignment: CDR1 SGDLS and CDR2 YYNGEE. This CDR3 region has 13 residues. CDR3 residues: CASSVVSSGELFF. The CDR3 bases are TGTGCCAGCAGCGTAGTGTCTTCGGGGGAGCTGTTTTTT.

The V gene is TRBV6-4, the J gene TRBJ2-1; 9 nucleotides line up with TRBD1. The V and J ends lost 1 base and 5 bases, in that order; junction bases with no gene match: 6. Germline V CDR1 and CDR2: MRHNA, SNTAGT. The CDR3 covers 16 residues. The CDR3 coding sequence is TGTGCCAGCAGTGACTTACCGGGACAGGGAAACAATGAGCAGTTCTTC. Residues: CASSDLPGQGNNEQFF.

The chain links TRBV28 to TRBJ1-6; D gene unclear. CDR3 length: 15 amino acids. Trimming removed 5 bases from V and 4 bases from J, with 12 bases in between. Looked up from germline, CDR1 is MDHEN and CDR2 is SYDVKM. CDR3 coding DNA: TGTGCCAGCAGTCCATTGGCCTCTTATAATTCACCCCTCCACTTT. It codes for CASSPLASYNSPLHF. Full variable domain (remainder filled in from reference TRBV28 and TRBJ1-6): DVKVTQSSRYLVKRTGEKVFLECVQDMDHENMFWYRQDPGLGLRLIYFSYDVKMKEKGDIPEGYSVSREKKERFSLILESASTNQTSMYLCASSPLASYNSPLHFGNGTRLTVT.

The chain recombines TRBV7-2 with TRBJ2-7; D is possibly TRBD2 (7 bases). This CDR3 region has 18 residues. The V gene lost 2 bases and the J gene lost 3 bases, with 23 bases spanning the gap. CDR1 and CDR2 from the germline V gene are SGHTA and FQGNSA. In DNA, the CDR3 is TGTGCCAGCAGCTTATCCACCATGAGGGGGGGGCAAAACTACGAGCAGTACTTC. It translates to CASSLSTMRGGQNYEQYF.

The chain combines TRBV19 with TRBJ2-3, with D possibly matching TRBD2 (6 bases). Germline V gene sequence: CDR1 LNHDA, CDR2 SQIVND (reference sequence). V lost 9 bases to trimming and J lost 0 bases, with 16 bases between them. There are 15 residues in the CDR3. CDR3 loop: CASKPSGVSTDTQYF. In DNA form, the CDR3 reads TGTGCCAGCAAGCCCTCGGGGGTAAGCACAGATACGCAGTATTTT.

J is TRBJ1-2 and V is TRBV7-3; D is perhaps TRBD1 (6 bases). The CDR3 runs 11 residues. V was cut by 2 bases and J by 9 bases, with 7 bases left in between. Germline V gene sequence: CDR1 SGHTA, CDR2 FQGTGA. DNA for the CDR3: TGTGCCAGCAGCTTAGGGGACAGCTACACCTTC. Translated, it gives CASSLGDSYTF.

V and J are TRBV5-1 and TRBJ2-3; 7 nucleotides line up with TRBD1. Germline V gene sequence: CDR1 SGHRS, CDR2 YFSETQ. J was trimmed by 4 bases and V by 7 bases; bases with no gene match: 6. The CDR3 is 13 residues long. The CDR3 region is CASGRQGPDTQYF. CDR3 nucleotide sequence: TGCGCCAGCGGCCGACAGGGTCCAGATACGCAGTATTTT.

As DNA, the CDR3 is TGTGCCAGCAGTTCGCCTTCCTACGAGCAGTACTTC. Protein product: CASSSPSYEQYF. The chain joins TRBV5-4 to TRBJ2-5, with D unresolved. The DNA matches TRBJ2-7 better at its end, which makes the J call doubtful. Per germline, CDR1 SGHNT and CDR2 YYREEE (reference sequence). The CDR3 is made up of 12 amino acids.

The rearrangement links TRBV18 to TRBJ1-2, with D unclear. Germline V gene lookup returns CDR1 KGHSH and CDR2 LQKENI. The V and J ends lost 6 bases and 4 bases respectively, with 15 bases between them. There are 14 residues in the CDR3. CDR3 sequence: CASSYSHLGYGYTF. The CDR3 DNA is TGTGCCAGCTCCTACAGTCATTTAGGCTATGGCTACACCTTC.